The rows below give T cell receptor beta chains drawn from one sample of a study of blood T cell repertoires in COVID-19. TCRdb keeps only in-frame clones here, not all; method: immunoSEQ multiplex PCR. The sample records fewer than 250,000 clones, 92% being singletons. The sample comprised peripheral blood. The receptor set was obtained from a man aged 60-69 years with COVID-19, enrolled during active disease. The CDR3 runs from the conserved cysteine through the conserved F or W. The D gene is left open where the match is weak. The size entry is marked missing in some rows and otherwise reads once, few, many or a size class.

clone size: many; J gene: TRBJ1-1; V gene: TRBV2; D gene: -; CDR3 DNA: TGTGCCAGCAGACAGGGTCTTACCCCTGAAGCTTTCTTT; CDR3 protein: CASRQGLTPEAFF
clone size: -; J gene: TRBJ2-7; V gene: TRBV18; D gene: TRBD1; CDR3 DNA: TGTGCCAGCTCACAGGGACAGGAGAACGAGCAGTACTTC; CDR3 protein: CASSQGQENEQYF
clone size: -; J gene: TRBJ1-1; V gene: TRBV2; D gene: -; CDR3 DNA: TGTGCCAGCAATTCTGGGCAGGGGAGAAGAGGGGCGTCTGAAGCTTTCTTT; CDR3 protein: CASNSGQGRRGASEAFF
clone size: -; J gene: TRBJ2-7; V gene: TRBV6-4; D gene: TRBD1; CDR3 DNA: TGTGCCAGCAGTGACCGTAGACAGGGGGGCCCCTACGAGCAGTACTTC; CDR3 protein: CASSDRRQGGPYEQYF
clone size: -; J gene: TRBJ2-3; V gene: TRBV27; D gene: TRBD2; CDR3 DNA: TGTGCCAGCAGTTTATATGCGGGAGTTAGGACAGATACGCAGTATTTT; CDR3 protein: CASSLYAGVRTDTQYF
clone size: -; J gene: TRBJ2-1; V gene: TRBV5-5; D gene: TRBD1; CDR3 DNA: TGTGCCAGCATGAGACAGGGGAGCTCCTACAATGAGCAGTTCTTC; CDR3 protein: CASMRQGSSYNEQFF
clone size: -; J gene: TRBJ1-5; V gene: TRBV2; D gene: -; CDR3 DNA: TGTGCCAGCAGGAGATACCATAGCAATCAGCCCCAGCATTTT; CDR3 protein: CASRRYHSNQPQHF
clone size: -; J gene: TRBJ1-5; V gene: TRBV5-1; D gene: -; CDR3 DNA: TGCGCCAGCTCCCCCCCAAGTCTATGGAATCAGCCCCAGCATTTT; CDR3 protein: CASSPPSLWNQPQHF
clone size: -; J gene: TRBJ1-2; V gene: TRBV12-3/TRBV12-4; D gene: -; CDR3 DNA: TGTGCCAGCAGCCTTGGACAGCACTATGGCTACACCTTT; CDR3 protein: CASSLGQHYGYTF
clone size: once; J gene: TRBJ2-7; V gene: TRBV6-1; D gene: TRBD2; CDR3 DNA: TGTGCCAGCAGTGGACTAGCGGGAGAACCCTCCTCCTACGAGCAGTACTTC; CDR3 protein: CASSGLAGEPSSYEQYF
clone size: -; J gene: TRBJ1-3; V gene: TRBV2; D gene: -; CDR3 DNA: TGTGCCAGCAAGCGACAGGATAACTCTGGAAACACCATATATTTT; CDR3 protein: CASKRQDNSGNTIYF
clone size: -; J gene: TRBJ2-7; V gene: TRBV6-1; D gene: -; CDR3 DNA: TGTGCCAGCAGTGAACAGGCCTACGAGCAGTACTTC; CDR3 protein: CASSEQAYEQYF
clone size: -; J gene: TRBJ2-5; V gene: TRBV27; D gene: -; CDR3 DNA: TGTGCCAGCAGTTCCCGGTTGGAGGAGACCCAGTACTTC; CDR3 protein: CASSSRLEETQYF
clone size: -; J gene: TRBJ1-4; V gene: TRBV19; D gene: TRBD1; CDR3 DNA: TGTGCCAGTAGATCCAGGGGGCAGGGTGAAAAACTGTTTTTT; CDR3 protein: CASRSRGQGEKLFF
clone size: once; J gene: TRBJ2-7; V gene: TRBV2; D gene: TRBD1; CDR3 DNA: TGTGCCAGCAGTGAGGACAGGGGGCAGTACGAGCAGTACTTC; CDR3 protein: CASSEDRGQYEQYF
clone size: -; J gene: TRBJ1-5; V gene: TRBV18; D gene: -; CDR3 DNA: TGTGCCAGCTCACCAGCACGTTCAGGGATGAGCCAGCCCCAGCATTTT; CDR3 protein: CASSPARSGMSQPQHF
clone size: -; J gene: TRBJ2-2; V gene: TRBV9; D gene: -; CDR3 DNA: TGTGCCAGCAGGGAGGGGAACACCGGGGAGCTGTTTTTT; CDR3 protein: CASREGNTGELFF
clone size: -; J gene: TRBJ2-2; V gene: TRBV7-7; D gene: -; CDR3 DNA: TGTGCTAGCAGCTTAACCTCCCAGGGGACCGGGGAGCTGTTTTTT; CDR3 protein: CASSLTSQGTGELFF
clone size: -; J gene: TRBJ2-4; V gene: TRBV11-2; D gene: TRBD1; CDR3 DNA: TGTGCCAGCAGCAACGACAGGGAAAAAAACATTCAGTACTTC; CDR3 protein: CASSNDREKNIQYF
clone size: -; J gene: TRBJ2-2; V gene: TRBV19; D gene: -; CDR3 DNA: TGTGCCAGTAGTTCGCGGGCTGCTACGAACACCGGGGAGCTGTTTTTT; CDR3 protein: CASSSRAATNTGELFF
clone size: -; J gene: TRBJ1-4; V gene: TRBV3-1/TRBV3-2; D gene: -; CDR3 DNA: TGTGCCAGCAGCCAAGAGACAGCAACTAATGAAAAACTGTTTTTT; CDR3 protein: CASSQETATNEKLFF
clone size: -; J gene: TRBJ1-2; V gene: TRBV29-1; D gene: -; CDR3 DNA: TGCAGCGTTGAAGATCGGCGGTATGCCAGCCGCTTCACCTTC; CDR3 protein: CSVEDRRYASRFTF
clone size: -; J gene: TRBJ1-5; V gene: TRBV28; D gene: -; CDR3 DNA: TGTGCCAGCATCAGGGGAGATCAGCCCCAGCATTTT; CDR3 protein: CASIRGDQPQHF
clone size: -; J gene: TRBJ1-2; V gene: TRBV28; D gene: -; CDR3 DNA: TGTGCCAGCAGTCCTGCAACATACCTTACAGGGCATGGCTACACCTTC; CDR3 protein: CASSPATYLTGHGYTF
clone size: -; J gene: TRBJ2-1; V gene: TRBV5-1; D gene: -; CDR3 DNA: TGCGCCAGCAGCCCGGAGGCCCGGCGTGCGCTTAGCTCCTACAATGAGCAGTTCTTC; CDR3 protein: CASSPEARRALSSYNEQFF
clone size: -; J gene: TRBJ1-5; V gene: TRBV19; D gene: TRBD1; CDR3 DNA: TGTGCCAGTAGTAACGAAGGACAGGGGGTTTTTGATAGCAATCAGCCCCAGCATTTT; CDR3 protein: CASSNEGQGVFDSNQPQHF
clone size: -; J gene: TRBJ1-6; V gene: TRBV27; D gene: -; CDR3 DNA: TGTGCCAGCACCGGGGGTCGATTAAAAGGATCACCCCTCCACTTT; CDR3 protein: CASTGGRLKGSPLHF
clone size: -; J gene: TRBJ1-2; V gene: TRBV5-6; D gene: -; CDR3 DNA: TGTGCCAGCAGCTTGGGGGGCAGCCACTATGGCTACACCTTC; CDR3 protein: CASSLGGSHYGYTF
clone size: -; J gene: TRBJ1-4; V gene: TRBV14; D gene: -; CDR3 DNA: TGTGCCAGCAGCCAAGATTTTTGGCCAAACGTGGAAAAACTGTTTTTT; CDR3 protein: CASSQDFWPNVEKLFF
clone size: -; J gene: TRBJ1-5; V gene: TRBV6-6; D gene: -; CDR3 DNA: TGTGCCAGCAGTTACTCTGGGGGGGGGCCCCAGCATTTT; CDR3 protein: CASSYSGGGPQHF
clone size: -; J gene: TRBJ1-5; V gene: TRBV10-3; D gene: -; CDR3 DNA: TGTGCCATCAGTGACGTCAGCTACGGGCAGCCCCAGCATTTT; CDR3 protein: CAISDVSYGQPQHF
clone size: -; J gene: TRBJ1-1; V gene: TRBV5-1; D gene: -; CDR3 DNA: TGCGCCAGCAGCTTGGTCGGGGGGGTAGACGAAGCTTTCTTT; CDR3 protein: CASSLVGGVDEAFF
clone size: -; J gene: TRBJ1-1; V gene: TRBV4-1; D gene: -; CDR3 DNA: TGCGCCAGCAGCCCAGGGACACGGTTCGGAGCTTTCTTT; CDR3 protein: CASSPGTRFGAFF
clone size: medium-sized; J gene: TRBJ1-5; V gene: TRBV14; D gene: -; CDR3 DNA: TGTGCCAGCAGCCAAGATACGGGGCCCCAGCATTTT; CDR3 protein: CASSQDTGPQHF
clone size: -; J gene: TRBJ1-6; V gene: TRBV30; D gene: TRBD1; CDR3 DNA: TGTGCCTGGGCTTATAGGACAGGGAGCAATTCACCCCTCCACTTT; CDR3 protein: CAWAYRTGSNSPLHF
clone size: -; J gene: TRBJ2-7; V gene: TRBV4-2; D gene: -; CDR3 DNA: TGTGCCAGCAGCCAAGAGGCGAGCGGATCCTACGAGCAGTACTTC; CDR3 protein: CASSQEASGSYEQYF
clone size: -; J gene: TRBJ2-7; V gene: TRBV10-3; D gene: TRBD1; CDR3 DNA: TGTGCCATCAGTGAGCTACAGGGGACCTACGAGCAGTACTTC; CDR3 protein: CAISELQGTYEQYF
clone size: -; J gene: TRBJ2-3; V gene: TRBV5-1; D gene: TRBD2; CDR3 DNA: TGCGCCAGCAGCCCGGGACTAAGCGGAAGCACAGATACGCAGTATTTT; CDR3 protein: CASSPGLSGSTDTQYF
clone size: once; J gene: TRBJ2-1; V gene: TRBV10-2; D gene: TRBD2; CDR3 DNA: TGCGCCAGCAGCCTAGCGGGGGGCGACTCCTACAATGAGCAGTTCTTC; CDR3 protein: CASSLAGGDSYNEQFF
clone size: -; J gene: TRBJ2-1; V gene: TRBV9; D gene: TRBD1; CDR3 DNA: TGTGCCAGCAGCGCGAGGGGACAGGGGTCCTACAATGAGCAGTTCTTC; CDR3 protein: CASSARGQGSYNEQFF
clone size: once; J gene: TRBJ1-5; V gene: TRBV27; D gene: TRBD1; CDR3 DNA: TGTGCCAGCAGTCCAAACCCGGGGACAGGGTCTCGTCAGCCCCAGCATTTT; CDR3 protein: CASSPNPGTGSRQPQHF